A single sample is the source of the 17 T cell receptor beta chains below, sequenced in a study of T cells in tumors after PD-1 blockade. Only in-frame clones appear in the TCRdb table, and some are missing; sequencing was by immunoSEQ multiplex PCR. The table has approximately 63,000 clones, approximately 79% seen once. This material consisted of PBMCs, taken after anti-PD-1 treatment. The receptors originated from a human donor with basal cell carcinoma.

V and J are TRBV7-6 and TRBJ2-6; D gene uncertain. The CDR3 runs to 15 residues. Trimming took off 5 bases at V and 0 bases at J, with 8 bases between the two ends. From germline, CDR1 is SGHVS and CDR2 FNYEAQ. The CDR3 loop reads CASSKTASGANVLTF. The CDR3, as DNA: TGTGCCAGCAGCAAGACTGCCTCTGGGGCCAACGTCCTGACTTTC.

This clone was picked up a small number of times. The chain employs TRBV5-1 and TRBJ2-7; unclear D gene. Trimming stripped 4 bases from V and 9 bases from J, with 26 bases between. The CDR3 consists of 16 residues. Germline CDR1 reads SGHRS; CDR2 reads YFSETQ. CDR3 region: CASSPRNRDFASGQYF. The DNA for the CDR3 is TGCGCCAGCAGCCCAAGGAACCGCGACTTCGCTAGTGGGCAGTACTTC.

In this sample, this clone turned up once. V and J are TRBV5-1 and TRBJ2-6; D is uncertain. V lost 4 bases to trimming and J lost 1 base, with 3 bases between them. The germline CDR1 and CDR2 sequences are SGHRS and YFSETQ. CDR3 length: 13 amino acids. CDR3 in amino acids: CASSESGANVLTF. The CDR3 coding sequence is TGCGCCAGCAGCGAATCTGGGGCCAACGTCCTGACTTTC.

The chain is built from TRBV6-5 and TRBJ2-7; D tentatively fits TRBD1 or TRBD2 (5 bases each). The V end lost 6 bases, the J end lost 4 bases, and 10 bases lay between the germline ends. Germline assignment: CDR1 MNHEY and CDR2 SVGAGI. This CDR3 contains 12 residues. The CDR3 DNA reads TGTGCCAGCAGCGAGGGGTTTTACGAGCAGTACTTC. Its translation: CASSEGFYEQYF.

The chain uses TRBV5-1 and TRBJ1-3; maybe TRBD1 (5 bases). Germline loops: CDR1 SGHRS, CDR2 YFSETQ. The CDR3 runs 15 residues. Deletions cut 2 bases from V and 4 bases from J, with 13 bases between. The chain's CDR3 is CASSFGGSRGNTIYF. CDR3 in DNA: TGCGCCAGCAGCTTTGGGGGGTCCAGGGGAAACACCATATATTTT.

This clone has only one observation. This CDR3 reads CASSSGIGETQYF. The CDR3 region has the DNA TGTGCCAGCAGTTCCGGGATAGGAGAGACCCAGTACTTC. The chain carries TRBV4-2 and TRBJ2-5; D perhaps matches TRBD2 (5 bases). The V gene's germline CDR1 is LGHNA and CDR2 YNFKEQ. The CDR3 extends over 13 amino acids. Trimming cost V 6 bases and J 4 bases, with 12 bases left between them.

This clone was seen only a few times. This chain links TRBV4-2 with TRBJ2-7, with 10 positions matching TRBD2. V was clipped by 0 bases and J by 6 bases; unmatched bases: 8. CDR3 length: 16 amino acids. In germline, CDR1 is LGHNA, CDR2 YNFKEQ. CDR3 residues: CASSQDPAGGPSEQYF. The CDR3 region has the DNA TGTGCCAGCAGCCAAGATCCAGCGGGGGGGCCGTCCGAGCAGTACTTC.

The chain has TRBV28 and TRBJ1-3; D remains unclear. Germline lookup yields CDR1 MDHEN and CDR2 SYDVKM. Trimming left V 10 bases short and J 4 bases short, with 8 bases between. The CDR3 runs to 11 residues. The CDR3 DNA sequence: TGTGCCACCTGGGGAGGAAACACCATATATTTT. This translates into CATWGGNTIYF.

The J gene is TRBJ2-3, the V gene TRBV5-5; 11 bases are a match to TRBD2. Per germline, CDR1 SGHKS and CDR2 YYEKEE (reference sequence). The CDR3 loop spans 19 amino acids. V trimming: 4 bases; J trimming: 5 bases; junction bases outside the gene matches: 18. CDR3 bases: TGTGCCAGCAGCCGCGAGCCCGCATGGGGACTAGCGGCCGTAGATACGCAGTATTTT. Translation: CASSREPAWGLAAVDTQYF.

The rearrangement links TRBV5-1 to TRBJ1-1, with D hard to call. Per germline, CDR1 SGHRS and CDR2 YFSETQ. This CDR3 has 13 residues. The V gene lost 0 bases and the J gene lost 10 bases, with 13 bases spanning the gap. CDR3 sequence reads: CASSLGPLQGAFF. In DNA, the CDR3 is TGCGCCAGCAGCTTGGGACCCCTACAAGGAGCTTTCTTT.

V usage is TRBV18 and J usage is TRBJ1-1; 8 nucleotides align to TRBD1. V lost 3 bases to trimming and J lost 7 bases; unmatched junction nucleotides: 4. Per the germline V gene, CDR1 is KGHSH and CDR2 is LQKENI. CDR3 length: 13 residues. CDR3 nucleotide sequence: TGTGCCAGCTCACCTTCGGACAGGGTTGAAGCTTTCTTT. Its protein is CASSPSDRVEAFF.

CDR3 DNA: TGTGCCTCACAGCGGGGGGGCCCAGATACGCAGTATTTT. Amino acid sequence: CASQRGGPDTQYF. This chain links TRBV2 with TRBJ2-3; 10 bases align to TRBD2. There are 13 residues in the CDR3. Germline lookup yields CDR1 SNHLY and CDR2 FYNNEI. Trimming took 11 bases from V and 4 from J; bases not matched to a gene: 6.

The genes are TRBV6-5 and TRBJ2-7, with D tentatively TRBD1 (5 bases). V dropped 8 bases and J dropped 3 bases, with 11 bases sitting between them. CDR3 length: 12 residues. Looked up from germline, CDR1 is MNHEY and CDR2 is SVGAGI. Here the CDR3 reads CASWGRGYEQYF. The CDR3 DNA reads TGTGCCAGCTGGGGAAGGGGCTACGAGCAGTACTTC.

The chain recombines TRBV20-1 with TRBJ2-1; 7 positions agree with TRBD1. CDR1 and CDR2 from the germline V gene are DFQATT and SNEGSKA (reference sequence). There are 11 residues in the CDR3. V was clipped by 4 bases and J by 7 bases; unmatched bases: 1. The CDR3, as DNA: TGCAGTGCTACGGACAGGAATGAGCAGTTCTTC. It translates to CSATDRNEQFF.

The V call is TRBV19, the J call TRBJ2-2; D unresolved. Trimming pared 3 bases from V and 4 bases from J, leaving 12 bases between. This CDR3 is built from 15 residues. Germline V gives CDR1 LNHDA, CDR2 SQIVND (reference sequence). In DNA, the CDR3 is TGTGCCAGTAGTATTGTGCCACGAAGCACCGGGGAGCTGTTTTTT. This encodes CASSIVPRSTGELFF.

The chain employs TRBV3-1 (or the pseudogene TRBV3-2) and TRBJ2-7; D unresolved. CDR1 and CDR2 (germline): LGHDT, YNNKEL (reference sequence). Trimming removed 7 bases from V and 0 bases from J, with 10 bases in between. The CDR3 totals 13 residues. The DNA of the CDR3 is TGTGCCAGCAAAGGGCTCAACTCCTACGAGCAGTACTTC. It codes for CASKGLNSYEQYF.

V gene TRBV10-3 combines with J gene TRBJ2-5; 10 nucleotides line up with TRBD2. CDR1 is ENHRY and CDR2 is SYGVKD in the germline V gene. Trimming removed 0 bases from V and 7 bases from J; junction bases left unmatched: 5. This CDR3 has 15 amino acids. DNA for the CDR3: TGTGCCATCAGTGAGTCAACTAGCGGGGTTGGGACCCAGTACTTC. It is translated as CAISESTSGVGTQYF.